This T cell receptor (beta chain) was recorded in a study of blood T cell repertoires in COVID-19. After removal of 4 bases from V and 1 base from J, the junction contained 3 bases not matched to a gene. Looked up from germline, CDR1 is LGHDT and CDR2 is YNNKEL (reference sequence). The CDR3 covers 14 residues. TCRdb keeps only in-frame clones here, not all; method: immunoSEQ multiplex PCR. The data contain about 220,000 clones, roughly 85% of them singletons. Regarding this clone: In the same sample, other DNA sequences code for this CDR3.

The sample consisted of PBMCs or T cells enriched from blood (not recorded which). This clonotype was sampled from a middle-aged woman with acute COVID-19. The chain uses TRBV3-1 (or the pseudogene TRBV3-2) and TRBJ1-1; 7 bases agree with TRBD1. The CDR3 region is CASSPRTGNTEAFF. As DNA, the CDR3 is TGTGCCAGCAGCCCCCGGACAGGGAACACTGAAGCTTTCTTT.